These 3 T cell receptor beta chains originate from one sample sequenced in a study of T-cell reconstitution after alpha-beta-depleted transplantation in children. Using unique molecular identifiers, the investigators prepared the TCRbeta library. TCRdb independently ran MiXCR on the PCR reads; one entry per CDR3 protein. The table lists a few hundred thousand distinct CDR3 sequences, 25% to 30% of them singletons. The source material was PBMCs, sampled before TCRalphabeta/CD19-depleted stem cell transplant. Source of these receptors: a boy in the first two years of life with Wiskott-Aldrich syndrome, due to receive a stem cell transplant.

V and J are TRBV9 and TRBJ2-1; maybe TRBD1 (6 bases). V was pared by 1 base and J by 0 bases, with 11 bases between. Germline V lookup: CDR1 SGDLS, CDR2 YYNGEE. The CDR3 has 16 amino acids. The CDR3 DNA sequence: TGTGCCAGCAGCGTACAGGGGTTCAGCTCCTACAATGAGCAGTTCTTC. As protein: CASSVQGFSSYNEQFF.

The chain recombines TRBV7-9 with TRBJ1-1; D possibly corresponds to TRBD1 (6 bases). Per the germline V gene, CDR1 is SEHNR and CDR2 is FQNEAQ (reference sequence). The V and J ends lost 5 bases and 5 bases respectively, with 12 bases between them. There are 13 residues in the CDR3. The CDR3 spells CASSGQSRTEAFF. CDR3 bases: TGTGCCAGCAGCGGACAGAGCAGGACTGAAGCTTTCTTT.

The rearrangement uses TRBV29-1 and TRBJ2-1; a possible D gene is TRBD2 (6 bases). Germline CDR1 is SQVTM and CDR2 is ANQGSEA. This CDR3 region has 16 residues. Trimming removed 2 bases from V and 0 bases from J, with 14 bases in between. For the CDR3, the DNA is TGCAGCGTTGAATTTTTCGCGGGGAGCTCCTACAATGAGCAGTTCTTC. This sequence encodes CSVEFFAGSSYNEQFF.